The 23 T cell receptor beta chains below were found in one sample sequenced in a study of cytomegalovirus exposure and HLA in healthy donors. The PCR used 60 Vbeta and 13 Jbeta primers. Assay used: immunoSEQ multiplex PCR; TCRdb lists only in-frame clones, some missing. This sample's table reports about 52,000 clones. Material: PBMCs. These receptors all stem from a woman aged 50 to 60 in good health and CMV-seropositive.

The gene calls are TRBV6-6 and TRBJ1-4; TRBD1 aligns across 7 bases. The CDR3 sequence is 13 residues long. Germline loops: CDR1 MNHNY, CDR2 SVGAGI (reference sequence). V lost 6 bases and J lost 5; bases outside the gene matches: 3. The DNA for the CDR3 is TGTGCCAGCAGACCGGGACAGAATGAAAAACTGTTTTTT. Its protein product is CASRPGQNEKLFF.

CDR3 in DNA: TGCGCCAGCAGCATCCTCGGGACAGCTGACAATGAGCAGTTCTTC. It is translated as CASSILGTADNEQFF. This chain joins TRBV5-1 and TRBJ2-1; TRBD1 agrees at 7 bases. Germline loops: CDR1 SGHRS, CDR2 YFSETQ. V shed 4 bases and J 5 bases; nucleotides not matched to a gene: 9. The CDR3 sequence is 15 residues long. The whole variable domain, remainder taken from reference TRBV5-1 and TRBJ2-1, is KAGVTQTPRYLIKTRGQQVTLSCSPISGHRSVSWYQQTPGQGLQFLFEYFSETQRNKGNFPGRFSGRQFSNSRSEMNVSTLELGDSALYLCASSILGTADNEQFFGPGTRLTVL.

This chain connects TRBV10-3 to TRBJ2-3, with D possibly matching TRBD2 (5 bases). V dropped 11 bases and J dropped 0 bases, with 12 bases sitting between them. CDR1 is ENHRY and CDR2 is SYGVKD in the germline V gene. The CDR3 has 13 residues. CDR3 DNA sequence: TGTGCCGTAGCGCCCTCTAGCACAGATACGCAGTATTTT. Amino acid sequence: CAVAPSSTDTQYF.

The CDR3 nucleotides read TGTGCCAGCAGCAACTCCGGGGGGACAGGGGCCACCGGGGAGCTGTTTTTT. Residues: CASSNSGGTGATGELFF. V and J are TRBV7-6 and TRBJ2-2; 10 positions match TRBD1. The junction had 10 bases not matched to a gene; V was cut back by 5 bases and J by 4 bases. This CDR3 has 17 amino acids. CDR1 and CDR2 from the germline V gene are SGHVS and FNYEAQ.

The V gene is TRBV5-1, the J gene TRBJ2-5; 12 bases agree with TRBD2. This CDR3 is 15 amino acids long. Trimming took 5 bases from V and 5 from J; bases not matched to a gene: 7. Germline V CDR1 and CDR2: SGHRS, YFSETQ. In DNA form, the CDR3 reads TGCGCCAGCAGTCGGACTAGCGGGAAGATGGAGACCCAGTACTTC. Protein sequence: CASSRTSGKMETQYF.

With respect to this clone: The sample holds other DNA sequences that translate to the same CDR3. CDR3 bases: TGTGCACTAAGCCAGGGAGGAGGATGGTTCCCTCAGAACACTGAAGCTTTCTTT. Its translation is CALSQGGGWFPQNTEAFF. This chain connects TRBV13 to TRBJ1-1; tentative D call: TRBD1 (5 bases). This CDR3 is built from 18 residues. CDR1 PRHDT and CDR2 FYEKMQ come from the germline V gene (reference sequence).

This sequence joins TRBV18 and TRBJ2-5, with D tentatively TRBD1 (6 bases). Deletions cut 3 bases from V and 5 bases from J, with 13 bases between. In germline, CDR1 is KGHSH, CDR2 LQKENI. There are 14 residues in the CDR3. The CDR3 protein is CASSPNTGWETQYF. DNA of the CDR3: TGTGCCAGCTCACCGAATACAGGGTGGGAGACCCAGTACTTC.

Here the CDR3 reads CSLRDRGVAFF. The CDR3 DNA reads as TGCAGCCTCCGGGACAGGGGGGTGGCTTTCTTT. V and J are TRBV20-1 and TRBJ1-1; 11 positions agree with TRBD1. In germline, CDR1 is DFQATT, CDR2 SNEGSKA (reference sequence). The CDR3 loop spans 11 amino acids.

J is TRBJ2-7 and V is TRBV6-5; 10 nucleotides align to TRBD1. Trimming cost V 4 bases and J 2 bases; bases outside gene matches: 5. Germline V lookup: CDR1 MNHEY, CDR2 SVGAGI. This CDR3 has 15 residues. The CDR3 DNA reads TGTGCCAGCAGTTTCTTGGGACAGGGGCCCTACGAGCAGTACTTC. This gives the protein CASSFLGQGPYEQYF.

The rearrangement uses TRBV19 and TRBJ2-1; TRBD1 matches 8 bases. Germline CDR1 and CDR2: LNHDA and SQIVND (reference sequence). CDR3 length: 15 amino acids. After removal of 3 bases from V and 8 bases from J, the junction contained 9 bases not matched to a gene. This chain's CDR3 is CASSMRTGQFHEQFF. The CDR3 DNA is TGTGCCAGTAGTATGCGGACAGGGCAATTCCATGAGCAGTTCTTC.

The chain links TRBV19 to TRBJ1-5, with TRBD1 as a possible D gene (6 bases). Germline V gene lookup returns CDR1 LNHDA and CDR2 SQIVND (reference sequence). CDR3 size: 17 residues. V gave up 4 bases and J gave up 1 base, with 17 bases separating them. As DNA, the CDR3 is TGTGCCAGTAGTACCCAAACAGGGAAGACGAGCAATCAGCCCCAGCATTTT. Translation gives CASSTQTGKTSNQPQHF.

The CDR3 loop is CASSIPRVDYGYTF. CDR3 DNA sequence: TGTGCCAGTAGTATCCCCAGGGTAGACTATGGCTACACCTTC. The chain joins TRBV19 to TRBJ1-2; D perhaps matches TRBD1 (5 bases). The CDR3 spans 14 residues. V gave up 3 bases and J gave up 3 bases, with 11 bases separating them. Germline CDR1 is LNHDA and CDR2 is SQIVND (reference sequence).

The chain combines TRBV10-1 with TRBJ2-7, with 10 bases matching TRBD2. The CDR3 is made up of 15 amino acids. V dropped 3 bases and J dropped 6; count of bases not matched to a gene: 8. CDR1 and CDR2 from the germline V gene are WNHNN and SYGVQD (reference sequence). The CDR3: CASSDRKAGGREQYF. The CDR3 DNA follows: TGCGCCAGCAGTGATCGAAAAGCGGGAGGGCGCGAGCAGTACTTC.

The gene calls are TRBV27 and TRBJ2-1; 8 bases line up with TRBD1. In germline, CDR1 is MNHEY, CDR2 SMNVEV (reference sequence). The V and J ends lost 6 bases and 6 bases, in that order; junction bases with no gene match: 16. This CDR3 is 17 amino acids long. The CDR3 loop reads CASRGEMGRGQSNEQFF. The CDR3 DNA follows: TGTGCCAGCAGGGGAGAAATGGGCAGGGGGCAGAGCAATGAGCAGTTCTTC.

The chain has TRBV4-2 and TRBJ2-1; possibly TRBD1 for D (6 bases). CDR1 and CDR2 from the germline V gene are LGHNA and YNFKEQ. V lost 4 bases to trimming and J lost 6 bases, with 10 bases between them. The CDR3 runs 13 residues. CDR3 in DNA: TGTGCCAGCAGCCGGGACATTACCAATGAGCAGTTCTTC. It specifies CASSRDITNEQFF.

This chain links TRBV4-1 with TRBJ1-5; D is uncertain. The CDR3 contains 13 residues. CDR1 and CDR2 from the germline V gene are MGHRA and YSYEKL. Trimming cost V 1 base and J 5 bases, with 6 bases left between them. CDR3 amino acids: CASSQGLDQPQHF. For the CDR3, the DNA is TGCGCCAGCAGCCAAGGTCTAGATCAGCCCCAGCATTTT.

The J gene is TRBJ2-7, the V gene TRBV11-2; perhaps TRBD2 as D (6 bases). CDR3 length: 14 residues. V was clipped by 3 bases and J by 5 bases, with 14 bases between them. Germline V gene lookup returns CDR1 SGHAT and CDR2 FQNNGV. CDR3 nucleotides: TGTGCCAGCAGCTTTGGGGCCCGCGGGGACGAGCAGTACTTC. Translating it yields CASSFGARGDEQYF.

The V gene is TRBV6-1, the J gene TRBJ1-5, with a possible D match to TRBD1 (6 bases). The CDR3 runs 15 residues. Germline CDR1 and CDR2: MNHNS and SASEGT. V dropped 4 bases and J dropped 0 bases, with 10 bases sitting between them. The CDR3 DNA sequence: TGTGCCAGCAGTGGAGGACAGCTTAGCAATCAGCCCCAGCATTTT. Amino acid sequence: CASSGGQLSNQPQHF.

The chain carries TRBV25-1 and TRBJ1-4; TRBD1 matches 7 bases. From germline, CDR1 is MGHDK and CDR2 SYGVNS. J lost 7 bases, V lost 0 bases, and 11 bases had no gene match. This CDR3 region has 17 residues. CDR3 amino acids: CASSEYTRSQGTEKLFF. CDR3 DNA sequence: TGTGCCAGCAGTGAATATACGAGGTCACAGGGGACTGAAAAACTGTTTTTT. Filled out from reference TRBV25-1 and TRBJ1-4, the complete variable domain reads EADIYQTPRYLVIGTGKKITLECSQTMGHDKMYWYQQDPGMELHLIHYSYGVNSTEKGDLSSESTVSRIRTEHFPLTLESARPSHTSQYLCASSEYTRSQGTEKLFFGSGTQLSVL.

V usage is TRBV7-9 and J usage is TRBJ2-5; TRBD2 is a possible D gene (5 bases). V lost 5 bases, J lost 3 bases, and 10 bases lay in between. Germline assignment: CDR1 SEHNR and CDR2 FQNEAQ (reference sequence). CDR3 length: 13 amino acids. The DNA of the CDR3 is TGTGCCAGCAGCCCAAGAGCGGAAGAGACCCAGTACTTC. Translated, it gives CASSPRAEETQYF.

The chain carries TRBV5-1 and TRBJ1-2; 8 nucleotides agree with TRBD1. CDR3 length: 14 residues. Germline V CDR1 and CDR2: SGHRS, YFSETQ. The ends lost 0 bases at V and 4 bases at J; junction bases unmatched: 2. Here the CDR3 DNA reads TGCGCCAGCAGCTTGGAAGGGACAGGCTATGGCTACACCTTC. This codes for CASSLEGTGYGYTF.

V usage is TRBV4-2 and J usage is TRBJ2-1; D may be TRBD2 (6 bases). Germline lookup yields CDR1 LGHNA and CDR2 YNFKEQ. The CDR3 is 16 amino acids. V was pared by 4 bases and J by 10 bases, with 23 bases between. CDR3 nucleotides: TGTGCCAGCAGCCCCAAATTAGCCGGCGGGGCGGACGAGCAGTTCTTC. This gives the protein CASSPKLAGGADEQFF.

V usage is TRBV5-4 and J usage is TRBJ1-2; a possible D gene is TRBD1 (6 bases). Germline V gene data show CDR1 as SGHNT and CDR2 as YYREEE (reference sequence). This CDR3 is 15 amino acids long. V shed 4 bases and J shed 9 bases, with 22 bases lying between them. The CDR3 DNA follows: TGTGCCAGCAGCCCTGACAGGACTTTACTATTCAGCTACACCTTC. As protein: CASSPDRTLLFSYTF.